Below, 9 T cell receptor beta chains from the same sample are listed, as sequenced in a study of blood T cell repertoires in COVID-19. Profiled with immunoSEQ multiplex PCR; TCRdb holds only in-frame clones, not every one. Found here are some 380,000 clones, 70% to 85% of them singletons; the top ten hold around 1.1%. The sequenced sample consisted of peripheral blood. Source of these receptors: a human donor with acute or convalescent COVID-19. The donor label of this sample is uncertain.

The chain has TRBV7-9 and TRBJ1-1; 7 bases are a match to TRBD1. This CDR3 comprises 13 residues. The V segment lost 7 bases and the J segment 1 base; nucleotides outside the gene matches: 3. The V gene's germline CDR1 is SEHNR and CDR2 FQNEAQ (reference sequence). The CDR3 sequence: CASIRTGNTEAFF. The CDR3 region has the DNA TGTGCCAGCATACGGACAGGGAACACTGAAGCTTTCTTT.

The genes are TRBV29-1 and TRBJ2-3, with 15 bases identical to TRBD2. Germline CDR1 is SQVTM and CDR2 is ANQGSEA. Losses at the gene ends were 5 bases for V and 0 bases for J; bases not matched to a gene: 3. The CDR3 runs to 16 residues. The CDR3 DNA reads as TGCAGCGTTAAGGGACTAGCGGGAGGTAGCACAGATACGCAGTATTTT. Translated: CSVKGLAGGSTDTQYF.

The chain employs TRBV6-1 and TRBJ1-2, with a tentative D call TRBD1 (5 bases). Per germline, CDR1 MNHNS and CDR2 SASEGT. V dropped 1 base and J dropped 2 bases, with 11 bases sitting between them. This CDR3 comprises 15 residues. The CDR3 DNA reads TGTGCCAGCAGTGAAGTTGGGGGGTTGAACTATGGCTACACCTTC. It translates to CASSEVGGLNYGYTF.

V and J are TRBV19 and TRBJ1-1; D is perhaps TRBD1 (5 bases). CDR1 LNHDA and CDR2 SQIVND come from the germline V gene (reference sequence). The CDR3 runs 10 residues. V lost 7 bases and J lost 7, with 7 bases in between. The CDR3 is CASMGGEAFF. DNA of the CDR3: TGTGCCAGTATGGGGGGTGAAGCTTTCTTT.

The chain employs TRBV19 and TRBJ2-1, with TRBD2 identical over 7 bases. CDR1 is LNHDA, CDR2 SQIVND, per germline (reference sequence). CDR3 length: 15 amino acids. V lost 6 bases to trimming and J lost 7 bases; unmatched junction nucleotides: 12. Here the CDR3 DNA reads TGTGCCAGTAGCTACTTAGCGGGCTCCTGGAATGAGCAGTTCTTC. Protein sequence: CASSYLAGSWNEQFF.

This chain links TRBV7-2 with TRBJ2-1; D not certain. Trimming pared 1 base from V and 9 bases from J, leaving 7 bases between. The V gene's germline CDR1 is SGHTA and CDR2 FQGNSA. CDR3 length equals 12 residues. CDR3 bases: TGTGCCAGCAGCTTAGACGGTGGTGAGCAGTTCTTC. As protein: CASSLDGGEQFF. The full variable domain, its missing parts supplied by reference TRBV7-2 and TRBJ2-1, is GAGVSQSPSNKVTEKGKDVELRCDPISGHTALYWYRQSLGQGLEFLIYFQGNSAPDKSGLPSDRFSAERTGGSVSTLTIQRTQQEDSAVYLCASSLDGGEQFFGPGTRLTVL.

The CDR3 reads CASTLTGDGNQPQHF. CDR3 DNA sequence: TGTGCCAGCACTCTGACGGGGGATGGCAATCAGCCCCAGCATTTT. This chain connects TRBV6-5 to TRBJ1-5; possibly TRBD1 for D (5 bases). Deletions cut 7 bases from V and 2 bases from J, with 15 bases between. The CDR3 length is 15 residues. The germline CDR1 and CDR2 sequences are MNHEY and SVGAGI.

The genes are TRBV5-1 and TRBJ1-6; TRBD1 is a possible D gene (6 bases). CDR1 is SGHRS and CDR2 is YFSETQ in the germline V gene. The CDR3 runs to 16 residues. V dropped 0 bases and J dropped 7 bases, with 14 bases sitting between them. The CDR3 nucleotides are TGCGCCAGCAGCTTGGAAGCACAGGGTAACAATTCACCCCTCCACTTT. This sequence encodes CASSLEAQGNNSPLHF.

V and J are TRBV27 and TRBJ1-1; D may be TRBD1 (6 bases). Trimming removed 6 bases from V and 5 bases from J, with 19 bases in between. Germline V lookup: CDR1 MNHEY, CDR2 SMNVEV (reference sequence). The CDR3 spans 15 residues. CDR3 sequence (DNA): TGTGCCAGCAGCCATCCCTCCACAGGGCGAACTGAAGCTTTCTTT. This codes for CASSHPSTGRTEAFF.